This T cell receptor (beta chain) was identified during a study of molecular identifiers for immune sequencing clone quantification. On this clonotype itself: The antigen remains undetermined. Lacking the conserved final phenylalanine or tryptophan, this CDR3 likely reflects a read error.

Sorting defined naive CD8 T cells as CD8+CD4-CCR7+CD45RA+. In TCRdb, the PCR reads were re-called with MiXCR into one record per CDR3 protein. Here the sample spans more than 550,000 distinct CDR3 sequences, about 25% being singletons. Germline V lookup: CDR1 SEHNR, CDR2 FQNEAQ (reference sequence). This CDR3 is 11 amino acids long. V was clipped by 4 bases and J by 4 bases, with 5 bases between them. Whole-study results and caveats: The share of molecules held by clones above 20 RNA copies was over 97% in effector cells and under 1% in naive cells.

Sequenced material: naive CD8+ T cells from blood, with Jurkat cell RNA spiked in. Subset of the sample: FACS-sorted CD8+CD4-CCR7+CD45RA+ naive T cells. The J gene is TRBJ2-7, the V gene TRBV7-9; no clear D gene. This TCR derives from a human donor in good health. Some libraries in this study had Jurkat cell RNA spiked in. The chain's CDR3 is CASSYKYEQYI. CDR3 in DNA: TGTGCCAGCAGCTATAAGTACGAGCAGTACATC.